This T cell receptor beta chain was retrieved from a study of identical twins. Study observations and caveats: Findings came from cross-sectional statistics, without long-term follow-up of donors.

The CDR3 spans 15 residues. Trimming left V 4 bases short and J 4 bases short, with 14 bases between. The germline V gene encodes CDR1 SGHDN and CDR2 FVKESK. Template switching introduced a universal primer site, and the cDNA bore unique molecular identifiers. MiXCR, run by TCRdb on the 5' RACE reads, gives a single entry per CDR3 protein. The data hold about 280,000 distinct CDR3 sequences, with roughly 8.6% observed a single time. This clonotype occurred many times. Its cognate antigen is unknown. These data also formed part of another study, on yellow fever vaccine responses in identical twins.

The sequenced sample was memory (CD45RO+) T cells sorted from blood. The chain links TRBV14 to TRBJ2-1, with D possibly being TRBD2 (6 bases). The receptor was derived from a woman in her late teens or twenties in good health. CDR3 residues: CASSPRWDFYNEQFF. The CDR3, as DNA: TGTGCCAGCAGCCCCCGATGGGACTTTTACAATGAGCAGTTCTTC.